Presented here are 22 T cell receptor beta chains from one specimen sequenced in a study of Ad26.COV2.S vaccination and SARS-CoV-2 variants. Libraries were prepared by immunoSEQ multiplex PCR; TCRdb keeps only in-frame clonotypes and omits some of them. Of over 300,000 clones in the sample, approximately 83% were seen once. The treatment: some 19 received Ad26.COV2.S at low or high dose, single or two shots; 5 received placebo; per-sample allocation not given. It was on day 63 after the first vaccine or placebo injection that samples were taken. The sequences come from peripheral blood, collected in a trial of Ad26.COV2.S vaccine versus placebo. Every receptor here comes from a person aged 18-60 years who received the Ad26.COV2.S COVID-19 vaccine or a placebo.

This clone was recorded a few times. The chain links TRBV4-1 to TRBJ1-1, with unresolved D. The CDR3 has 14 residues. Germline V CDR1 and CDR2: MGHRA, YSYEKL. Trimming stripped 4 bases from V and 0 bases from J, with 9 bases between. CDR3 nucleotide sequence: TGCGCCAGCAGCCCGGAATTTATGAACACTGAAGCTTTCTTT. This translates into CASSPEFMNTEAFF.

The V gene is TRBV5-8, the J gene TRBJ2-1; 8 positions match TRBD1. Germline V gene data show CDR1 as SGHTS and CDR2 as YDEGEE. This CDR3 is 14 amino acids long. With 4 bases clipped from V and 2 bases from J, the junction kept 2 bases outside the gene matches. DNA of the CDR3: TGTGCCAGCAGCCCGACAGGGGCCTACAATGAGCAGTTCTTC. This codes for CASSPTGAYNEQFF.

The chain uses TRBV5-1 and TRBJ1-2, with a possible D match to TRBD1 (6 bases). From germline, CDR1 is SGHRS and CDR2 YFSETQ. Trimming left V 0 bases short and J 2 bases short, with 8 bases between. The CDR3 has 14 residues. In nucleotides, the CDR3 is TGCGCCAGCAGCTTGGACGGACAGAACTATGGCTACACCTTC. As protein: CASSLDGQNYGYTF.

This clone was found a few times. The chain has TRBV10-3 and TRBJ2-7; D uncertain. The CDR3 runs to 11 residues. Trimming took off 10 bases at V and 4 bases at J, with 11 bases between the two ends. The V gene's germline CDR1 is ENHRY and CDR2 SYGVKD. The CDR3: CATSPGYEQYF. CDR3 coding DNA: TGTGCCACCTCCCCTGGGTACGAGCAGTACTTC.

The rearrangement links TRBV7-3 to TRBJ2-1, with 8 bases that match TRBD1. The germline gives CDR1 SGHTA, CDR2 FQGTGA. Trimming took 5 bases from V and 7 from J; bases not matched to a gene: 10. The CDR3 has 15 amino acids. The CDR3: CASSRGQGAGNEQFF. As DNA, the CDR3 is TGTGCCAGCAGCCGTGGGCAGGGGGCGGGAAATGAGCAGTTCTTC.

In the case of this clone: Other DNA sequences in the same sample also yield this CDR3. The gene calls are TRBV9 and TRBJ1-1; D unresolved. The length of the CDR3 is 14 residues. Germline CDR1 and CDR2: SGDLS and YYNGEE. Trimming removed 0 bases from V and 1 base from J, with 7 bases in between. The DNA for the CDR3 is TGTGCCAGCAGCGTAGGGGCGGCGAACACTGAAGCTTTCTTT. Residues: CASSVGAANTEAFF.

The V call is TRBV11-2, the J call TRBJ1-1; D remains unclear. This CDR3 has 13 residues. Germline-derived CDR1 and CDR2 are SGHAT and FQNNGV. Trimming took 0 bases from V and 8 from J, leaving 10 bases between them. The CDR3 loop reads CASSLEAAGEAFF. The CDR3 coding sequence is TGTGCCAGCAGCTTAGAAGCCGCAGGAGAAGCTTTCTTT.

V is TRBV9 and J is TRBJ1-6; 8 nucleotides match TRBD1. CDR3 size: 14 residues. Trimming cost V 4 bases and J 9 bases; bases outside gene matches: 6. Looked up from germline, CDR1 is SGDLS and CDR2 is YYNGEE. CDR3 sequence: CASSPRQGSSPLHF. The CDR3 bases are TGTGCCAGCAGCCCTAGACAGGGGTCTTCACCCCTCCACTTT.

Here the CDR3 DNA reads TGTGCCAGCAGTGAAGCCGACGGAATTTACCTGTTCTTC. Residues: CASSEADGIYLFF. The chain joins TRBV6-1 to TRBJ2-1; D is uncertain. The CDR3 is 13 residues long. CDR1 and CDR2 (germline): MNHNS, SASEGT. Deletions cut 0 bases from V and 15 bases from J, with 15 bases between.

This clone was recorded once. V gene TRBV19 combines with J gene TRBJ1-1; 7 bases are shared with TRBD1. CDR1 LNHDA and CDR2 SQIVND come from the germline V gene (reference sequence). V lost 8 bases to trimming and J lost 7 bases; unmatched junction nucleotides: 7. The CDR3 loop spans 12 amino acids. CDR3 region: CASDGQEDEAFF. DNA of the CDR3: TGTGCCAGTGATGGACAGGAGGATGAAGCTTTCTTT.

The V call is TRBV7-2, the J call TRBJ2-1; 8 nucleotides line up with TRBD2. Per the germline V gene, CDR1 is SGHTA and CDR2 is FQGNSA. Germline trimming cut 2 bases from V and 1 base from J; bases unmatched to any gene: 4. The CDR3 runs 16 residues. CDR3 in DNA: TGTGCCAGCAGCTTAAGACGGGGGGGATCCTACAATGAGCAGTTCTTC. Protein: CASSLRRGGSYNEQFF.

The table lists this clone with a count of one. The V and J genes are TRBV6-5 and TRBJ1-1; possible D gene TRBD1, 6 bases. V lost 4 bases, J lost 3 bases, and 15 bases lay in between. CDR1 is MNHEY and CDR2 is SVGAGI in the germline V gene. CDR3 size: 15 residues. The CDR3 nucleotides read TGTGCCAGCAGTTTCGGACAGACGCTAGACACTGAAGCTTTCTTT. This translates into CASSFGQTLDTEAFF.

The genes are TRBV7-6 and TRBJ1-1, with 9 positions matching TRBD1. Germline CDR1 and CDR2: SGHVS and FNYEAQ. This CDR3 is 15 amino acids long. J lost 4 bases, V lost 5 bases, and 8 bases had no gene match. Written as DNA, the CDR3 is TGTGCCAGCAGCGCCCAACAGGGGGCGGCCACTGAAGCTTTCTTT. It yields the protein CASSAQQGAATEAFF.

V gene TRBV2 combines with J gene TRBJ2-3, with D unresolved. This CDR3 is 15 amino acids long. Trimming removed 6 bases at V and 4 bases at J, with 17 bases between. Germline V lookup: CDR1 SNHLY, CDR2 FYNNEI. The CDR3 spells CASRAQSVVPDTQYF. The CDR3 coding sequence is TGTGCCAGCAGGGCCCAAAGCGTGGTTCCAGATACGCAGTATTTT. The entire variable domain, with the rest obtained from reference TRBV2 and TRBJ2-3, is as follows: EPEVTQTPSHQVTQMGQEVILRCVPISNHLYFYWYRQILGQKVEFLVSFYNNEISEKSEIFDDQFSVERPDGSNFTLKIRSTKLEDSAMYFCASRAQSVVPDTQYFGPGTRLTVL.

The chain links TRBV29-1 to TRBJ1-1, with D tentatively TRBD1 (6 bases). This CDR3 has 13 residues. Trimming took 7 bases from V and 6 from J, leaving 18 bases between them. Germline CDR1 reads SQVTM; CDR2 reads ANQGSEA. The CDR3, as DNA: TGCAGCGAAATACAGGGCGACCGCGCTGAAGCTTTCTTT. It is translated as CSEIQGDRAEAFF. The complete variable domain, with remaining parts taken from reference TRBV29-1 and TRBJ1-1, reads SAVISQKPSRDICQRGTSLTIQCQVDSQVTMMFWYRQQPGQSLTLIATANQGSEATYESGFVIDKFPISRPNLTFSTLTVSNMSPEDSSIYLCSEIQGDRAEAFFGQGTRLTVV.

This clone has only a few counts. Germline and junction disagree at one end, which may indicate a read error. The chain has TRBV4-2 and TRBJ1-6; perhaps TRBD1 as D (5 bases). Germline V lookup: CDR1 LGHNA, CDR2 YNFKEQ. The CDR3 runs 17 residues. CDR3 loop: CASSKDRNAAYNSPLHF. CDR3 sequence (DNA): TGTGCCAGCAGCAAAGACAGAAACGCGGCTTATAATTCACCCCTCCACTTT.

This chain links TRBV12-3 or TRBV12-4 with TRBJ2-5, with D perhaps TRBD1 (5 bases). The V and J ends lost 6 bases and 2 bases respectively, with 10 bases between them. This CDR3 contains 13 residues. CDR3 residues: CASRTEKQETQYF. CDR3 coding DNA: TGTGCCAGCAGGACAGAAAAACAAGAGACCCAGTACTTC.

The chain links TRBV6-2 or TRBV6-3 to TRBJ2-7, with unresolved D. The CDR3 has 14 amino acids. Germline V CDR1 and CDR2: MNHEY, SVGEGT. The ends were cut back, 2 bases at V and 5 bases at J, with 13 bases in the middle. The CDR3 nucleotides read TGTGCCAGCAGTTACCTTGAAGGGCCACACGAGCAGTACTTC. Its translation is CASSYLEGPHEQYF.

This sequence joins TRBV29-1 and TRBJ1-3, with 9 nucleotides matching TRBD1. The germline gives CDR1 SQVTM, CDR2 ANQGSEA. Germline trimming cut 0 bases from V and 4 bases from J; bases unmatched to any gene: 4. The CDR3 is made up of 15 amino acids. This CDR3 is CSVEDWGQGGNTIYF. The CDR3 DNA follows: TGCAGCGTTGAAGACTGGGGACAGGGAGGAAACACCATATATTTT.

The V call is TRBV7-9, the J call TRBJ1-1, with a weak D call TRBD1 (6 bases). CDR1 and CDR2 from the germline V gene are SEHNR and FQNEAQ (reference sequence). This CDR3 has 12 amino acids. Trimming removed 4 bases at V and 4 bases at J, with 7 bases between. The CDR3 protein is CASSSGVTEAFF. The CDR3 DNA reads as TGTGCCAGCAGCTCAGGGGTCACTGAAGCTTTCTTT.

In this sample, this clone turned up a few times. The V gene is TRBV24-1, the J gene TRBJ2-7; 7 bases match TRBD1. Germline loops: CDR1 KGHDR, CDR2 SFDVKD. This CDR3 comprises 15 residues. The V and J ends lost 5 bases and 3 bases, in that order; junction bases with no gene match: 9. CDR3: CATSGNGRDSYEQYF. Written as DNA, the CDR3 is TGTGCCACCAGTGGAAACGGTAGGGACAGCTACGAGCAGTACTTC.

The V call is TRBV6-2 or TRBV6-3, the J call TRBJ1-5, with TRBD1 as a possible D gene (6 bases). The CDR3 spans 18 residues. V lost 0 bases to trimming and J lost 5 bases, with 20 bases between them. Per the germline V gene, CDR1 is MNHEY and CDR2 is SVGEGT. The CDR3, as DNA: TGTGCCAGCAGTTACTCGAGGATGGTGGGGGGGCCACATCAGCCCCAGCATTTT. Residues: CASSYSRMVGGPHQPQHF.